These T cell receptor beta chains were read from a single sample in a study of control samples from healthy donors and cancer patients. Clones were sequenced by immunoSEQ multiplex PCR, and TCRdb holds only the in-frame ones, with some missing. The table includes about 80,000 clones, over 85% detected once. Sequenced material: blood. These receptors came from a man in his fifties or sixties in good health. The CDR3 runs from the conserved cysteine through the conserved F or W. Fields, in order: D gene, V gene, clone size, J gene, CDR3 protein, CDR3 DNA. D genes are given only for firm matches. Clone size is given for some rows only: seen once, a few or many times, or a class if the clone is expanded.

D: -; V: TRBV27; size: once; J: TRBJ1-3; CDR3: CASSYGNTIYF; DNA: TGTGCCAGCAGTTACGGAAACACCATATATTTT
D: -; V: TRBV10-2; size: -; J: TRBJ2-7; CDR3: CASRETETVLFF; DNA: TGCGCCAGCAGAGAAACCGAGACAGTCCTTTTCTTC
D: TRBD2; V: TRBV7-8; size: -; J: TRBJ2-7; CDR3: CASSHSGVYEQYF; DNA: TGTGCCAGCAGCCACAGCGGGGTATACGAGCAGTACTTC
D: -; V: TRBV4-1; size: -; J: TRBJ1-1; CDR3: CASTLAGRMTEAFF; DNA: TGCGCCAGCACTCTGGCAGGGCGAATGACTGAAGCTTTCTTT
D: -; V: TRBV18; size: -; J: TRBJ2-5; CDR3: CASSPGGGPRTQYF; DNA: TGTGCCAGCTCACCAGGGGGGGGCCCCAGGACCCAGTACTTC
D: -; V: TRBV3-1/TRBV3-2; size: -; J: TRBJ2-1; CDR3: CASSEGHNEQFF; DNA: TGTGCCAGCAGCGAAGGACACAATGAGCAGTTCTTC
D: TRBD1; V: TRBV7-2; size: -; J: TRBJ1-3; CDR3: CASSFRTTGGAGNTIYF; DNA: TGTGCCAGCAGCTTCAGGACAACAGGGGGCGCTGGAAACACCATATATTTT
D: -; V: TRBV13; size: -; J: TRBJ1-2; CDR3: CASSSDWNNYGYTF; DNA: TGTGCCAGCAGCTCGGACTGGAATAACTATGGCTACACCTTC
D: -; V: TRBV19; size: -; J: TRBJ1-1; CDR3: CASSPHEGLGTEAFF; DNA: TGTGCCAGTAGTCCCCACGAGGGGCTGGGCACTGAAGCTTTCTTT
D: TRBD1; V: TRBV7-2; size: -; J: TRBJ1-2; CDR3: CASSLGGQGRYGYTF; DNA: TGTGCCAGCAGCTTAGGGGGACAGGGACGCTATGGCTACACCTTC
D: TRBD2; V: TRBV6-6; size: once; J: TRBJ2-7; CDR3: CAGQRGGSYEQYF; DNA: TGTGCCGGCCAGCGGGGAGGCAGCTACGAGCAGTACTTC